This TCR beta chain originates from a study of T cell repertoires in cytomegalovirus infection. TCRdb itself ran the reads through MiXCR, one entry per CDR3 protein. The data show approximately 300,000 distinct CDR3 sequences, approximately 25% seen once. As concerns this clonotype: Its cognate antigen is unknown.

General study findings and limits: Identification of carriers of CMV plus the relevant HLA was achieved through cumulative public TCR beta family frequency. The response measured ex vivo was dominated by TCR beta clonotypes (HLA-C-restricted and CMV-specific).

Trimming removed 5 bases from V and 1 base from J, with 6 bases in between. The CDR3 has 11 amino acids. Germline CDR1 and CDR2: GTSNPN and SVGIG (reference sequence). The sequence came from a human donor in good health (CMV status not recorded). Some clones in this sample may be carry-over from other donors' samples. The sequencing here drew on cultured PBMCs, taken from culture after CMV antigen stimulation. The chain employs TRBV30 and TRBJ2-7; D gene uncertain. This chain's CDR3 is CAWGRSYEQYF. The CDR3 nucleotides read TGTGCCTGGGGCAGGTCCTACGAGCAGTACTTC.